This paragraph covers one TCR beta chain sequence. What it binds is not known. One end of the junction does not line up with germline, which may come from a read error. The germline V gene has CDR1 SEHNR and CDR2 FQNEAQ (reference sequence). CDR3 size: 14 residues. The data originate from a study of cytomegalovirus exposure and HLA in healthy donors. Study in general: Researchers previously reported finding just under 120 million unique TCR beta sequences from 170 million or so T cells. An early data release held tens of millions of unique TCRs from HLA-typed donors.

The PCR contained 60 Vbeta and 13 Jbeta primers. Sequenced by immunoSEQ multiplex PCR; TCRdb stores in-frame clones only, minus some. The sample yields approximately 160,000 clones, over 65% seen once. Broader study findings: In a later analysis, DRB1 alleles had the most associated TCRs; HLA-C alleles the fewest. Donors were assumed by presence/absence analyses to have roughly uniform sequencing depth.

The receptor comes from a woman aged 35 to 49 in good health and CMV-seropositive. Input material: PBMCs. The chain employs TRBV7-9 and TRBJ2-1, with 7 bases fitting TRBD2. CDR3 region: CSSSLWGGVDEQFF. CDR3 sequence (DNA): TGTTCCAGCAGCTTATGGGGGGGAGTTGATGAGCAGTTCTTC.